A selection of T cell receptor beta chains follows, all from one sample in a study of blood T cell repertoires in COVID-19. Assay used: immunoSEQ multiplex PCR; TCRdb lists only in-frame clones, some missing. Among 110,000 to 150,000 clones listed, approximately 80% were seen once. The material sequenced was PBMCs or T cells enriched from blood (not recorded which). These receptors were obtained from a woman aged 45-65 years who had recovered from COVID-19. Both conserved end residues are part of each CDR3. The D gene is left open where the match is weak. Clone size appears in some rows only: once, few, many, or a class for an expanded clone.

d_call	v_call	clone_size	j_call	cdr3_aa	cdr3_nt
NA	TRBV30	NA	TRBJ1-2	CAWSATENYGYTF	TGTGCCTGGAGTGCAACGGAGAACTATGGCTACACCTTC
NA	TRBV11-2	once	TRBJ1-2	CASSLAGNYGYTF	TGTGCCAGCAGCTTAGCGGGGAACTATGGCTACACCTTC
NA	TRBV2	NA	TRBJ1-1	CASSLTQATEAFF	TGTGCCAGCAGCCTTACACAGGCCACTGAAGCTTTCTTT
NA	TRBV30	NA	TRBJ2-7	CAWSEDSSYEQYF	TGTGCCTGGAGTGAGGACAGCTCCTACGAGCAGTACTTC
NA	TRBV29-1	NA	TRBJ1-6	CSVLRVGNNSPLHF	TGCAGCGTTCTCCGGGTGGGTAATAATTCACCCCTCCACTTT
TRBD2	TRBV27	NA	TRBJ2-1	CASSFRRGGIHEQFF	TGTGCCAGCAGTTTTCGGCGGGGGGGTATCCATGAGCAGTTCTTC
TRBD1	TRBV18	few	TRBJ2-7	CASSSLINRGRNYEQYF	TGTGCCAGCTCATCCCTGATCAACAGGGGCCGGAACTACGAGCAGTACTTC
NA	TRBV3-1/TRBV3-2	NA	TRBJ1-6	CASSQFGGVESPLHF	TGTGCCAGCAGTCAATTCGGGGGGGTTGAGTCACCCCTCCACTTT
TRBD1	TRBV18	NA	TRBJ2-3	CASSPGQGTTDTQYF	TGTGCCAGCTCACCCGGACAGGGGACCACAGATACGCAGTATTTT
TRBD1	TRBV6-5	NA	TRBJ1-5	CASSRTGDQPQHF	TGTGCCAGCAGTCGTACAGGGGATCAGCCCCAGCATTTT
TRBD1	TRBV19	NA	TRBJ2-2	CASSPPGQANGELFF	TGTGCCAGTAGTCCACCGGGACAGGCAAACGGGGAGCTGTTTTTT
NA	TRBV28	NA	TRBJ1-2	CASSSVGGWVAFDYGYTF	TGTGCCAGCAGTTCGGTGGGGGGATGGGTCGCCTTCGACTATGGCTACACCTTC
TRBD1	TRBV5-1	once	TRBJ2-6	CASSQHRGTGNSGANVLTF	TGCGCCAGCAGTCAGCATCGCGGGACAGGGAACTCTGGGGCCAACGTCCTGACTTTC
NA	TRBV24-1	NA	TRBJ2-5	CATSAVQGPGETQYF	TGTGCCACCAGTGCCGTACAGGGCCCCGGGGAGACCCAGTACTTC
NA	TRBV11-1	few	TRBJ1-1	CASTRSPTGSTEAFF	TGTGCCAGCACCCGAAGCCCCACAGGGAGCACTGAAGCTTTCTTT
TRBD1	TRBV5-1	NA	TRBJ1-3	CASSLPGQGASLGNTIYF	TGCGCCAGCAGCTTGCCGGGACAGGGAGCGTCGCTGGGAAACACCATATATTTT
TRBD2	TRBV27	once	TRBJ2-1	CASSLAGGYNEQFF	TGTGCCAGCAGTTTAGCGGGGGGCTACAATGAGCAGTTCTTC
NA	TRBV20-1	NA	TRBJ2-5	CSASQEETQYF	TGCAGTGCTAGCCAGGAAGAGACCCAGTACTTC
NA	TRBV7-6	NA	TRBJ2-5	CASSLQGQETQYF	TGTGCCAGCAGCTTACAGGGCCAAGAGACCCAGTACTTC
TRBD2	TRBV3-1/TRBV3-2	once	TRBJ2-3	CASSQEWAGGTDTQYF	TGTGCCAGCAGCCAAGAATGGGCGGGGGGGACAGATACGCAGTATTTT
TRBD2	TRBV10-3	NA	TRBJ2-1	CAISGTAGGNYNEQFF	TGTGCCATCAGTGGGACGGCGGGGGGGAACTACAATGAGCAGTTCTTC
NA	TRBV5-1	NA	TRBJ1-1	CVSSASQTPEAFF	TGCGTCAGCAGCGCATCACAGACCCCTGAAGCTTTCTTT
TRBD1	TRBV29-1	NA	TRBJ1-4	CSVGTGPNEKLFF	TGCAGCGTGGGGACAGGGCCTAATGAAAAACTGTTTTTT
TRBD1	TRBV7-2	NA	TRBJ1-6	CASSSRQGLVVGSPLHF	TGTGCCAGCAGCTCCCGACAGGGTTTGGTTGTAGGCTCACCCCTCCACTTT
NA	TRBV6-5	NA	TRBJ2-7	CASKDGGHYEQYF	TGTGCCAGCAAGGACGGAGGGCACTACGAGCAGTACTTC
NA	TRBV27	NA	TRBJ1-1	CASSLSPRGSEAFF	TGTGCCAGCAGTTTAAGTCCTAGGGGCTCTGAAGCTTTCTTT
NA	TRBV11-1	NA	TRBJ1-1	CASSPSGGYEAFF	TGTGCCAGCAGTCCCTCCGGGGGTTATGAAGCTTTCTTT
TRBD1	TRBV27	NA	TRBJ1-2	CASSRDRGAGYTF	TGTGCCAGCAGTCGGGACAGGGGAGCCGGCTACACCTTC
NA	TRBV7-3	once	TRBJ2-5	CASSPGLDETQYF	TGTGCCAGCAGCCCGGGACTGGACGAGACCCAGTACTTC
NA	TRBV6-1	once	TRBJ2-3	CASSELPRGGRVDTQYF	TGTGCCAGCAGTGAACTCCCTAGGGGGGGAAGGGTAGATACGCAGTATTTT
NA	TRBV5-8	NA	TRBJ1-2	CASSLARETYGYTF	TGTGCCAGCAGCTTGGCCAGGGAAACCTATGGCTACACCTTC
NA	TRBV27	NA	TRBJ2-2	CASGLQNTGELFF	TGTGCCAGCGGTTTACAGAACACCGGGGAGCTGTTTTTT
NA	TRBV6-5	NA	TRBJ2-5	CASLASETQYF	TGTGCCAGTCTAGCGTCAGAGACCCAGTACTTC
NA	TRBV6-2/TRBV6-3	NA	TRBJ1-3	CASSYPGTARSGNTIYF	TGTGCCAGCAGTTACCCCGGGACTGCCCGCTCTGGAAACACCATATATTTT
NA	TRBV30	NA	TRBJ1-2	CAWSVPGGGLYGYTF	TGTGCCTGGAGTGTACCCGGCGGGGGACTGTATGGCTACACCTTC
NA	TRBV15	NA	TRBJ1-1	CATSRWRAGTEAFF	TGTGCCACCAGCAGATGGAGGGCCGGCACTGAAGCTTTCTTT
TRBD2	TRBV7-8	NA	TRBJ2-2	CASSGLAKENGELFF	TGTGCCAGCAGCGGACTAGCGAAGGAGAACGGGGAGCTGTTTTTT
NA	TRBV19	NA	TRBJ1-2	CASSIEGWRGYTF	TGTGCCAGTAGTATAGAGGGCTGGCGTGGCTACACCTTC
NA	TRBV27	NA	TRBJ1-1	CASSFRGNTEAFF	TGTGCCAGCAGTTTCAGGGGGAACACTGAAGCTTTCTTT
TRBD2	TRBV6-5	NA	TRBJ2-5	CASSSRRGYQETQYF	TGTGCCAGCAGTTCTAGGCGGGGGTACCAAGAGACCCAGTACTTC
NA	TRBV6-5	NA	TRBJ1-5	CASSPNSLEGAQHF	TGTGCCAGCAGTCCGAACTCCCTAGAGGGAGCCCAGCATTTT
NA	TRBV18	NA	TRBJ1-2	CASSPGGKDYGYTF	TGTGCCAGCTCACCAGGGGGCAAAGACTATGGCTACACCTTC
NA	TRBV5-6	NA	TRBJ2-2	CASSSVEGRNTGELFF	TGTGCCAGCAGCTCCGTTGAGGGTAGAAACACCGGGGAGCTGTTTTTT
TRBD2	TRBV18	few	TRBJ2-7	CASSPSTTSRDEQYF	TGTGCCAGCTCACCTTCGACGACTAGCCGAGACGAGCAGTACTTC
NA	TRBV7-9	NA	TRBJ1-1	CASSEGHSPAFF	TGTGCCAGCAGCGAAGGACACTCGCCAGCTTTCTTT
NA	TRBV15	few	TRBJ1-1	CATSSRALGNTEAFF	TGTGCCACCAGCAGCAGGGCGCTTGGGAACACTGAAGCTTTCTTT
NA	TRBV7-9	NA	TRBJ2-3	CARSEGGTDTQYF	TGTGCCAGATCGGAAGGGGGCACAGATACGCAGTATTTT
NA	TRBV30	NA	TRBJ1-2	CAWRDFRDGYTF	TGTGCCTGGAGAGACTTCAGGGATGGCTACACCTTC
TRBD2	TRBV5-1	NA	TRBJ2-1	CASSFQLSGGASEQFF	TGCGCCAGCAGCTTCCAACTTAGCGGGGGGGCCAGCGAGCAGTTCTTC
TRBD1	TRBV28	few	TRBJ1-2	CASYTGTGFNGGYGYTF	TGTGCCAGCTACACCGGGACAGGGTTTAATGGGGGCTATGGCTACACCTTC
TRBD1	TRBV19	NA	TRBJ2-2	CASSVGQGASGELFF	TGTGCCAGTAGTGTGGGACAGGGGGCGTCCGGGGAGCTGTTTTTT
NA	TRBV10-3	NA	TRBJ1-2	CAISDPRVRRGYTF	TGTGCCATCAGTGATCCCAGGGTTCGTCGAGGCTACACCTTC
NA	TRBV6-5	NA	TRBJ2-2	CASSSQGPPGELFF	TGTGCCAGCAGTAGTCAGGGTCCCCCCGGGGAGCTGTTTTTT